This T cell receptor (beta chain) was obtained from a study of OX40 agonist ivuxolimab in advanced cancers. The wider study: While on treatment, patients had intravenous ivuxolimab at 0.01 to 10 mg/kg every 2 weeks. Among those enrolled, mean age was approximately 60 years (range about 23 to 80) and roughly 84% were male.

Measured with immunoSEQ multiplex PCR; TCRdb has only the in-frame clones, and not every one. The table shows 28,000 or so clones, with 80% occurring only once. Points on this clone: Its cognate antigen is unknown.

This CDR3 has 14 residues. Trimming at V came to 0 bases and at J to 13 bases, leaving 8 bases not matched to a gene. CDR1 is MNHEY, CDR2 SVGAGI, per germline. Study-level findings and limits: Dose levels from 0.1 to 3.0 mg/kg saw CD4+ and CD8+ blood T cells expand clonally by week 6.

At baseline, cycle 4 day 1, and cycle 7 day 1, blood was sampled. The origin of this receptor is an adult with an advanced solid tumor such as melanoma, head and neck, liver or kidney cancer. The material was CD4+ or CD8+ T cells sorted from blood, obtained in a trial of the OX40 agonist ivuxolimab. The genes are TRBV6-5 and TRBJ1-5; 8 nucleotides align to TRBD1. Here the CDR3 reads CASSYSGTGYHQHF. For the CDR3, the DNA is TGTGCCAGCAGTTACTCCGGGACAGGTTATCATCAGCATTTT.